This T cell receptor (beta chain) was sequenced during a study of immune heterogeneity within non-small cell lung tumors. Genomic DNA extracted from bulk tumor tissue served as template. A total of roughly 620 ng was used per sample. Taken during surgery, several biopsies per primary tumor were spaced as far apart as possible within the tumor mass. Curative surgical treatment was performed in patients who had newly diagnosed, untreated non-small cell lung cancer. A first 10-cycle multiplex round used 32 V-gene and 13 J-gene primers on TCR beta CDR3. One entry per CDR3 protein results from TCRdb running MiXCR on the multiplex PCR reads. The sample has fewer than 7,000 distinct CDR3 sequences, 20% to 25% seen once; the top ten hold approximately 15%. In its sample, this clonotype ranks as medium-sized. The CDR3 length is 14 residues. Germline assignment: CDR1 MNHNS and CDR2 SASEGT. V lost 4 bases, J lost 0 bases, and 7 bases lay in between.

This rearrangement joins TRBV6-1 to TRBJ1-5; no firm D call. The TCR comes from a female donor with non-small cell lung cancer. Sequenced input: lung tumor tissue. CDR3 in DNA: TGTGCCAGCAGTGTAGGGTATAGCAATCAGCCCCAGCATTTT. Translated, it gives CASSVGYSNQPQHF.